This TCR beta chain was observed in a study of blood T cells in healthy people across ages. The J segment lost 10 bases and the V segment lost 6 bases, leaving 15 bases of the junction unmatched. CDR1 and CDR2 from the germline V gene are DFQATT and SNEGSKA (reference sequence). CDR3 length: 14 residues. This clonotype turned up a few times. What it binds is not known. Sample-barcoded 5' priming and a J-beta primer mix drove a second PCR of 7 to 11 cycles. Every cDNA was tagged by a template-switch adaptor with 12 random nucleotides. TCRdb recomputed calls from the 5' RACE reads with MiXCR, one row per CDR3 protein. The table includes about 1,400,000 distinct CDR3 sequences, 45% to 70% detected once. Study-level findings and limits: Possibly confounding the expanded clonotype changes was the fact that donor CMV status was unknown.

Healthy Russian Caucasian donors spanned ages about 6 to 100 years. Every donor provided around 9.5 milliliters of peripheral blood. The clonotype comes from a man aged 18 to 29 in good health. Sequencing input: blood. This rearrangement joins TRBV20-1 to TRBJ2-1; 7 bases line up with TRBD2. DNA of the CDR3: TGCAGTGCGTGGACTAGTTTGGGGTTATTGGAGCAGTTCTTC. The encoded protein is CSAWTSLGLLEQFF.